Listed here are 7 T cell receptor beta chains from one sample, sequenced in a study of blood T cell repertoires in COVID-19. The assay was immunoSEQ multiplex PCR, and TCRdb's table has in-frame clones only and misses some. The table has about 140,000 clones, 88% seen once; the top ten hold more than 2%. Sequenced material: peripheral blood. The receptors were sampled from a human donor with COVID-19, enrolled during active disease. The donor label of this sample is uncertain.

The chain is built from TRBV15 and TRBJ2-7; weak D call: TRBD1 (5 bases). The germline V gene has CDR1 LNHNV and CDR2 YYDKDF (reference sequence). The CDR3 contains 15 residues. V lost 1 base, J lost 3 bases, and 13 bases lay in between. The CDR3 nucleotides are TGTGCCACCAGCAGAGGGGGCAGGGTTGACTACGAGCAGTACTTC. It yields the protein CATSRGGRVDYEQYF.

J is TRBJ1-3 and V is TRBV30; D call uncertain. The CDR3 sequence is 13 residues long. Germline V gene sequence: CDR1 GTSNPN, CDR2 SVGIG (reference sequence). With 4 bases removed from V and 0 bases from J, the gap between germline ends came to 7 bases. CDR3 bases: TGTGCCTGGACGGGTCCCTCTGGAAACACCATATATTTT. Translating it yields CAWTGPSGNTIYF.

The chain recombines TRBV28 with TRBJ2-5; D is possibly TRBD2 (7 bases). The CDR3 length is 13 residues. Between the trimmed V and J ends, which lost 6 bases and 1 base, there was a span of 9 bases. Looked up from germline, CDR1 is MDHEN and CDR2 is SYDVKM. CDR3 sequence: CASRGGAQETQYF. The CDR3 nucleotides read TGTGCCAGCAGGGGGGGGGCCCAAGAGACCCAGTACTTC.

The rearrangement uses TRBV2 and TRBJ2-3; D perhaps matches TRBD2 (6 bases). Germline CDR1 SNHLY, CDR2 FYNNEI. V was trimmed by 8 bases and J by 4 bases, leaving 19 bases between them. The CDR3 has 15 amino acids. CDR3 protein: CASVTNREMADTQYF. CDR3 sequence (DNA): TGTGCCAGCGTAACTAACCGGGAGATGGCAGATACGCAGTATTTT.

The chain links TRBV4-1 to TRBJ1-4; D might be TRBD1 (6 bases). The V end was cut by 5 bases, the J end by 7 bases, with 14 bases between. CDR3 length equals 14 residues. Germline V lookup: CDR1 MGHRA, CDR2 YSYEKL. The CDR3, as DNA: TGCGCCAGCAGCTTGTTACAGGGTGGTGAAAAACTGTTTTTT. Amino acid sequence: CASSLLQGGEKLFF.

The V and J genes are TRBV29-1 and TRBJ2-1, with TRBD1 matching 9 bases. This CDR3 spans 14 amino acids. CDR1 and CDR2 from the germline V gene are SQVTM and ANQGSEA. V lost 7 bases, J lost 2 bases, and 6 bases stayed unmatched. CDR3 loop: CSAGRDRAYNEQFF. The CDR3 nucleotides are TGCAGCGCTGGCCGGGACAGGGCCTACAATGAGCAGTTCTTC.

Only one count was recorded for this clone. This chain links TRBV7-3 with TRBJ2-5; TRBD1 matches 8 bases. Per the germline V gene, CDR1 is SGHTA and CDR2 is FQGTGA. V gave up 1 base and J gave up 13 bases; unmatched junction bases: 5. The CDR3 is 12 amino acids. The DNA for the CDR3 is TGTGCCAGCAGCTTAAGTGGGACAGGAGCGTACTTC. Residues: CASSLSGTGAYF. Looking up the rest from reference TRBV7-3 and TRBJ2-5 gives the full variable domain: GAGVSQTPSNKVTEKGKYVELRCDPISGHTALYWYRQSLGQGPEFLIYFQGTGAADDSGLPNDRFFAVRPEGSVSTLKIQRTERGDSAVYLCASSLSGTGAYFGPGTRLLVL.